This T cell receptor beta chain was sequenced for a study of blood T cells in healthy people across ages (dated by TCRdb to between 2014 and 2017). As for the study more broadly: In model experiments, template switching captured about one uniquely barcoded TCR beta cDNA molecule for every two T cells. Age-related changes in TCR beta repertoire diversity were measured in the study by deep sequencing normalized with unique cDNA molecular identifiers. The donors were split into four age groups: young (average around 15 years), middle-aged (39), aged (62) and long-lived (roughly 88). The study analyzed two additional independent replicas of 1 million unique cDNA reads from the same blood draw for two donors, one aged 18 to 29 and one aged 80 or older. The study at large found these results: Compared with the aged group, the long-lived group had more naive CD4+ T cells, fewer expanded clones and increased TCR diversity, a pattern suggesting age selection. A strong correlation was found between observed TCR beta diversity and the percentage of naive T cells measured by flow cytometry. Bulk unsorted PBMC profiling prevented conclusive comparison of naive and antigen-experienced compartments. As age increased, observed TCR beta diversity per million T cells dropped in a roughly linear way, and a significant reduction was already evident by age roughly 36. Total diversity estimates from one million sequenced T cells were considered lower bounds and underestimates. Because donor CMV infection status was unknown, age-related changes in expanded clonotypes were potentially confounded.

Library method: 5' RACE. These reads were obtained on an Illumina HiSeq 2500. A second PCR of roughly 7 to 12 cycles was performed with a sample-barcoded 5' primer and a J-beta primer mix. A template-switch 5' adaptor carrying 12 random nucleotides introduced a unique molecular identifier onto each TCR beta cDNA molecule. Each sample yielded at least 3 million CDR3-containing paired-end reads. First-strand cDNA was synthesized from all RNA with the Mint cDNA synthesis kit, primed by a TRBC-specific oligonucleotide. Following uracil-DNA glycosylase treatment, all cDNA underwent a first 18-cycle PCR with the universal primers M1SS and BC2_uni_R. Concerning the study's data processing: Each sample was normalized by randomly selecting 1 million high-quality reads, each carrying a distinct molecular identifier. Instead of being binned into consensus sequences, reads with shared molecular identifiers were discarded. MiTCR, with a Q25 quality threshold and the strictest error-elimination algorithm, was used for CDR3 identification, clonotype clustering and error correction. A nonparametric unseen species model with Euler transformation was used to estimate lower-bound total TCR beta diversity. TCRdb trimmed public reads at Q25 via fastp, called clones via MiXCR and kept in-frame beta chains. Every entry covers one CDR3 protein and lists the most common genes and DNA from its rows. The V and J calls come from TCRdb's annotation, not from the publication. This sample comprises about 800,000 distinct CDR3 sequences, just under 25% of them detected only once. The ten most abundant clones make up approximately 3.7% of the sample.

V is clipped by 3 bases and J by 6 bases, and the sequence between their germline boundaries is 18 bases long. The CDR3 holds 15 amino acids from the cysteine to the phenylalanine. Left in the record is the CDR3 DNA by itself, 45 bases read in frame from the first base. The germline V gene sets CDR1 to SGHTA and CDR2 to FQGNSA. There are a few counts of this clonotype. Its recognized antigen is unknown. Qualities for individual bases were not recorded, and no much larger clone is one base off. Systemically healthy Caucasian individuals from Russia, around 38 in total and aged about 6 to 90 years, were included as donors. Each donor gave about 9.8 milliliters of peripheral blood, drawn into EDTA-treated Vacutainer tubes. PBMCs were isolated by Ficoll-Paque density-gradient centrifugation, with at least 6 million obtained per sample. Trizol reagent was used to extract total RNA from the PBMCs, yielding at least 6 micrograms per sample. The percentages of naive CD45RAhigh/CD27high T cells were determined by flow cytometry on a PBMC aliquot from every donor.

Another study also made use of these data, one on T cells of mothers and their children. The other study reports the following: Donors were nine systemically healthy Caucasian individuals: three mothers and their six children. cDNA synthesis used all of the extracted RNA, with roughly 1.5 ug of RNA in each 15 ul reaction. Sample barcodes and 2-4 random nucleotides were added via the M1S primer in the second PCR. More than 8 million TCR beta CDR3 reads were obtained from each mother, and 2.5 million to 3 million reads were obtained from each child. Thymic selection shapes the output of TCR recombination in a similar way in related and unrelated pairs, and inherited differences have a minor effect. Normalized repertoire overlap was always slightly but never significantly higher in related than unrelated mother-child pairs. No persistent microchimeric T cell clones were found, with a detection sensitivity of 85 to 100 clones per million clonotypes. Deep NGS was used in the study to compare the TCR beta repertoires of mothers and children and to look for features that separate related mother-child pairs from unrelated individuals. Mothers averaged roughly 36 +/- 4 years of age and children averaged around 10 +/- 4 years. After adapters were ligated using NEBNext reagents, the libraries underwent 100+100 nt paired-end sequencing on an Illumina HiSeq 2000. To avoid cross-contamination, the mother libraries and the child libraries were prepared a month apart and sequenced in separate runs. For each donor, somewhere between roughly 500,000 and 2,100,000 distinct TCR beta clonotypes were identified. Naive TCR beta clonotypes were estimated from low-frequency clonotypes matched to each donor's FACS-determined naive share, without sorting.

This TCR was recovered from a boy aged 5-17 years in good health. This receptor chain uses TRBV7-2 and TRBJ2-7; the D element could tentatively be TRBD1 or TRBD2, as 6 bases agree for each. The specimen was blood. CDR3 loop: CASSFAPPGAGEQYF. Here is the DNA: TGTGCCAGCAGCTTTGCCCCCCCGGGGGCCGGCGAGCAGTACTTC.